These 5 T cell receptor beta chains were sequenced from one sample in a study of T-cell memory formation after mild COVID-19. TCRdb reprocessed the 5' RACE reads via MiXCR and lists one record per CDR3 protein. The sample lists about 150,000 distinct CDR3 sequences, 6% to 7% occurring once. Sequencing was done on a sample of PBMCs or a T cell subset sorted from them (not recorded which). The receptors shown here come from an adult woman who had mild COVID-19 (a few samples of this study predate the infection). Cell type and time point are not known.

This clonotype was seen ten or more times. The rearrangement uses TRBV7-8 and TRBJ1-3, with D unclear. Germline assignment: CDR1 SGHVS and CDR2 FQNEAQ. The CDR3 extends over 14 amino acids. The V and J ends lost 4 bases and 0 bases respectively, with 7 bases between them. The CDR3 protein is CASSSGYSGNTIYF. The CDR3 DNA reads as TGTGCCAGCAGCTCGGGGTACTCTGGAAACACCATATATTTT. Combining the CDR3 with reference TRBV7-8 and TRBJ1-3 gives the whole variable domain GAGVSQSPRYKVAKRGQDVALRCDPISGHVSLFWYQQALGQGPEFLTYFQNEAQLDKSGLPSDRFFAERPEGSVSTLKIQRTQQEDSAVYLCASSSGYSGNTIYFGEGSWLTVV.

The chain combines TRBV7-2 with TRBJ2-5; 13 bases fit TRBD2. CDR3 length: 18 residues. Germline CDR1 SGHTA, CDR2 FQGNSA. V was pared by 1 base and J by 4 bases, with 9 bases of the junction left unmatched. CDR3 region: CASSLDQLAGGNLETQYF. The DNA of the CDR3 is TGTGCCAGCAGCTTAGATCAACTAGCGGGGGGGAACCTAGAGACCCAGTACTTC. Combining the CDR3 with reference TRBV7-2 and TRBJ2-5 gives the whole variable domain GAGVSQSPSNKVTEKGKDVELRCDPISGHTALYWYRQSLGQGLEFLIYFQGNSAPDKSGLPSDRFSAERTGGSVSTLTIQRTQQEDSAVYLCASSLDQLAGGNLETQYFGPGTRLLVL.

This clonotype was detected many times. The CDR3 DNA reads as TGTGCCAGCAGCCCGACGGGTTGGACCCAGTACTTC. Its translation is CASSPTGWTQYF. This chain joins TRBV7-9 and TRBJ2-5; no clear D. The germline CDR1 and CDR2 sequences are SEHNR and FQNEAQ (reference sequence). The V gene lost 5 bases and the J gene lost 7 bases, with 11 bases spanning the gap. The CDR3 is 12 amino acids.

This clonotype was picked up many times. The V gene is TRBV27, the J gene TRBJ1-6; TRBD1 matches 9 bases. The V segment lost 8 bases and the J segment 10 bases; nucleotides outside the gene matches: 6. This CDR3 has 13 amino acids. Germline V CDR1 and CDR2: MNHEY, SMNVEV (reference sequence). DNA for the CDR3: TGTGCCAGCGGGGGACAGGGAATCTCACCCCTCCACTTT. Translated: CASGGQGISPLHF.

This clonotype was observed many times. The CDR3 here is CASSLQFPDGLYEQYF. The CDR3, as DNA: TGTGCCAGCAGCTTGCAGTTTCCGGACGGGCTCTACGAGCAGTACTTC. V gene TRBV5-5 combines with J gene TRBJ2-7; D is unresolved. In germline, CDR1 is SGHKS, CDR2 YYEKEE (reference sequence). The CDR3 totals 16 residues. The germline V and J ends were trimmed by 1 base and 3 bases, with 17 bases remaining between them.